This TCR beta chain originates from a study of cytotoxic CD8 clonotypes in ibrutinib-treated CLL. Study in general: 24 partial and 2 complete responses; at median 68 months, roughly 15 remitted, roughly 12 progressed.

TCRdb keeps only in-frame clones here, not all; method: immunoSEQ multiplex PCR. The table records tens of thousands of clones, 90% of them present only once. The specimen was PBMCs, collected after 12 months of ibrutinib treatment. This TCR was sampled from a human donor with chronic lymphocytic leukemia.

The CDR3 reads CASTFRLADGTDTQYF. CDR3 in DNA: TGTGCCAGCACCTTCAGACTAGCGGATGGCACAGATACGCAGTATTTT. The V call is TRBV6-4, the J call TRBJ2-3; 9 bases fit TRBD2. CDR1 is MRHNA and CDR2 is SNTAGT in the germline V gene. This CDR3 region has 16 residues. The V segment lost 7 bases and the J segment 1 base; nucleotides outside the gene matches: 9.